A selection of T cell receptor beta chains follows, all from one sample in a study of shared clonotypes between healthy human individuals. TCRdb's copy holds only in-frame clones and misses some; the assay was immunoSEQ multiplex PCR. The sample shows millions of clones, approximately 95% of them seen only once. Sequencing was done on a sample of naive CD4+ T cells sorted from blood. The receptors originated from a man between 18 and 35 years old in good health. Each CDR3 is given with its conserved first and last residue. The D gene is left open where the match is weak. Size is stated for part of the rows, as once, few or many counts, or as a class when the clone is expanded.

CDR3 | DNA | V | D | length | J | size
CASSVERTGEKLFF | TGTGCCAGCAGCGTAGAAAGGACAGGTGAAAAACTGTTTTTT | TRBV9 | TRBD1 | 14 | TRBJ1-4 | -
CASSSGTIVGTQYF | TGTGCCAGCAGTTCGGGGACGATTGTCGGGACCCAGTACTTC | TRBV6-5 | - | 14 | TRBJ2-5 | -
CASSLIGVTGSHHEQYF | TGTGCCAGCAGCTTGATAGGAGTAACGGGATCCCACCACGAGCAGTACTTC | TRBV5-4 | - | 17 | TRBJ2-7 | -
CASSVLAGGEQYF | TGTGCCAGCAGTGTACTAGCGGGGGGAGAGCAGTACTTC | TRBV2 | TRBD2 | 13 | TRBJ2-7 | -
CASSQGGLRDDSYEQYF | TGCGCCAGCAGCCAAGGGGGGTTGCGGGATGACTCCTACGAGCAGTACTTC | TRBV4-3 | - | 17 | TRBJ2-7 | -
CAWSVGRGEKAFF | TGTGCCTGGAGTGTAGGGAGGGGGGAGAAAGCTTTCTTT | TRBV30 | - | 13 | TRBJ1-1 | -
CASSLEGLAGRNEQFF | TGTGCCAGCAGCTTGGAGGGACTAGCGGGACGGAATGAGCAGTTCTTC | TRBV5-8 | TRBD2 | 16 | TRBJ2-1 | -
CASNKDSWGSPLHF | TGTGCCAGCAACAAGGACAGCTGGGGTTCACCCCTCCACTTT | TRBV2 | - | 14 | TRBJ1-6 | -
CASGFDRDYGYTF | TGTGCTAGTGGTTTCGACAGGGACTATGGCTACACCTTC | TRBV12-5 | TRBD1 | 13 | TRBJ1-2 | -
CASSQDGEETQYF | TGCGCCAGCAGCCAAGACGGCGAAGAGACCCAGTACTTC | TRBV4-3 | - | 13 | TRBJ2-5 | -
CASSGIDGGYTF | TGTGCCAGTAGTGGGATCGATGGAGGCTACACCTTC | TRBV19 | - | 12 | TRBJ1-2 | -
CAWSVPSGTQYF | TGTGCCTGGAGTGTACCAAGCGGAACGCAGTATTTT | TRBV30 | - | 12 | TRBJ2-3 | -
CASSLGPAETQYF | TGTGCCAGCAGCTTAGGACCCGCGGAGACCCAGTACTTC | TRBV7-9 | - | 13 | TRBJ2-5 | -
CASSLGLAGLSTDTQYF | TGCGCCAGCAGCCTCGGACTAGCGGGTCTTAGCACAGATACGCAGTATTTT | TRBV5-1 | TRBD2 | 17 | TRBJ2-3 | -
CASSNLGLTDTQYF | TGTGCCAGCAGTAACCTGGGCCTCACAGATACGCAGTATTTT | TRBV2 | - | 14 | TRBJ2-3 | -
CASSLQGPALFF | TGTGCCAGCAGCTTACAGGGTCCCGCATTGTTCTTC | TRBV13 | - | 12 | TRBJ2-1 | -
CASGRGNYGYTF | TGTGCCAGCGGAAGGGGGAACTATGGCTACACCTTC | TRBV6-5 | - | 12 | TRBJ1-2 | -
CSLRSGNTIYF | TGCAGCTTACGCTCTGGAAACACCATATATTTT | TRBV29-1 | - | 11 | TRBJ1-3 | -
CASSPPGLVSTGELFF | TGTGCCAGCAGCCCACCGGGACTAGTTTCCACCGGGGAGCTGTTTTTT | TRBV7-2 | TRBD2 | 16 | TRBJ2-2 | -
CASSLVSDTEAFF | TGTGCCAGCAGCTTGGTTTCGGACACTGAAGCTTTCTTT | TRBV5-5 | - | 13 | TRBJ1-1 | once
CAWRLRTEEAFF | TGTGCCTGGAGATTAAGGACAGAAGAAGCTTTCTTT | TRBV30 | - | 12 | TRBJ1-1 | -
CASSGGDTGIYEQYF | TGTGCCAGCAGCGGGGGAGACACGGGGATCTACGAGCAGTACTTC | TRBV5-4 | - | 15 | TRBJ2-7 | -
CASSPTGLNLRGQYF | TGTGCCAGCTCTCCGACAGGCCTAAACCTACGAGGGCAGTACTTC | TRBV18 | - | 15 | TRBJ2-7 | -
CASSQDPRGPLYGYTF | TGCGCCAGCAGCCAAGATCCCAGGGGGCCCCTCTATGGCTACACCTTC | TRBV4-3 | TRBD1 | 16 | TRBJ1-2 | -
CASSSDRAETQYF | TGTGCCAGCAGCTCCGACAGGGCCGAGACCCAGTACTTC | TRBV5-4 | TRBD1 | 13 | TRBJ2-5 | once
CASSSGNTGELFF | TGTGCCAGCAGCTCGGGGAACACCGGGGAGCTGTTTTTT | TRBV11-3 | - | 13 | TRBJ2-2 | -
CAWRRGRTNEKLFF | TGTGCCTGGAGACGAGGCAGAACTAATGAAAAACTGTTTTTT | TRBV30 | - | 14 | TRBJ1-4 | -
CASSRLAGFTDTQYF | TGTGCCAGCAGCCGGCTAGCGGGATTCACAGATACGCAGTATTTT | TRBV5-4 | TRBD2 | 15 | TRBJ2-3 | once
CASRRGQSEGGSLHF | TGTGCCAGCAGGCGGGGACAGTCTGAGGGGGGATCCCTCCACTTT | TRBV6-5 | TRBD1 | 15 | TRBJ1-6 | -
CASSSTPGGGVGNTQYF | TGTGCCAGCAGCTCGACTCCGGGGGGAGGTGTTGGAAATACGCAGTATTTT | TRBV5-4 | TRBD2 | 17 | TRBJ2-3 | -
CASSPPDRDEQYF | TGCGCCAGCAGCCCCCCGGATAGGGACGAGCAGTACTTC | TRBV4-1 | - | 13 | TRBJ2-7 | -
CASSHPGLAIHEQFF | TGCGCCAGCAGCCATCCCGGACTAGCGATCCATGAGCAGTTCTTC | TRBV4-1 | TRBD2 | 15 | TRBJ2-1 | -
CASSESSYNEQFF | TGTGCCAGCAGCGAGAGCTCCTACAATGAGCAGTTCTTC | TRBV7-9 | - | 13 | TRBJ2-1 | once
CASSSRSGSGELFF | TGTGCCAGCAGCTCTCGTAGCGGGAGCGGGGAGCTGTTTTTT | TRBV2 | TRBD2 | 14 | TRBJ2-2 | -
CASSRRDRVTEAFF | TGTGCCAGCAGCCGCCGGGACAGGGTAACTGAAGCTTTCTTT | TRBV6-5 | TRBD1 | 14 | TRBJ1-1 | -
CTSSQGGTGGRELFF | TGCACCAGCAGCCAAGGGGGAACAGGGGGCCGGGAGCTGTTTTTT | TRBV1 | - | 15 | TRBJ2-2 | -
CASSLWKSTDTQYF | TGTGCCAGCAGTTTATGGAAGAGTACAGATACGCAGTATTTT | TRBV27 | - | 14 | TRBJ2-3 | -
CAISESGTFMNTEAFF | TGTGCCATCAGTGAGTCCGGGACATTTATGAACACTGAAGCTTTCTTT | TRBV10-3 | - | 16 | TRBJ1-1 | -
CAWSPPRGQVYEQYF | TGTGCCTGGAGTCCCCCCCGGGGACAGGTCTACGAGCAGTACTTC | TRBV30 | TRBD1 | 15 | TRBJ2-7 | few
CASSLGTGSPLHF | TGTGCCAGCAGCCTCGGGACAGGGTCACCCCTCCACTTT | TRBV7-3 | TRBD1 | 13 | TRBJ1-6 | -
CASSSTGGKNSPLHF | TGCGCCAGCAGCTCGACAGGGGGCAAGAATTCACCCCTCCACTTT | TRBV5-1 | TRBD1 | 15 | TRBJ1-6 | -